These T cell receptor beta chains were read from a single sample in a study of glioma-infiltrating T cells after dendritic cell vaccination. Measured with immunoSEQ multiplex PCR; TCRdb has only the in-frame clones, and not every one. The sample holds about 24,000 clones, 85% to 90% seen once. The sequencing used blood, collected after dendritic cell vaccination. These receptors originate from a human donor with glioblastoma. CDR3s include the opening cysteine and the closing phenylalanine or tryptophan. A D gene is named only where the DNA matches it firmly. Only part of the rows carry a size: once, few, many, or a class if the clone is expanded.

CDR3 length: 13
J gene: TRBJ2-5
D gene: .
V gene: TRBV10-3
clone size: .
CDR3 protein: CAISESPGETQYF
CDR3 DNA: TGTGCCATCAGTGAGTCCCCAGGAGAGACCCAGTACTTC

CDR3 length: 15
J gene: TRBJ2-5
D gene: .
V gene: TRBV19
clone size: .
CDR3 protein: CATTPQAGAQETQYF
CDR3 DNA: TGTGCCACCACCCCCCAGGCGGGGGCTCAAGAGACCCAGTACTTC

CDR3 length: 13
J gene: TRBJ2-5
D gene: .
V gene: TRBV23-1
clone size: .
CDR3 protein: CASNSLRPFQQYF
CDR3 DNA: TGCGCCAGCAACTCCTTGAGGCCTTTTCAGCAGTACTTC

CDR3 length: 16
J gene: TRBJ2-6
D gene: TRBD1
V gene: TRBV10-2
clone size: .
CDR3 protein: CASSPRDRAGANVLTF
CDR3 DNA: TGCGCCAGCAGTCCCCGGGACAGGGCCGGGGCCAACGTCCTGACTTTC

CDR3 length: 18
J gene: TRBJ2-1
D gene: TRBD1
V gene: TRBV7-2
clone size: once
CDR3 protein: CASSLVSLRTGGFNEQFF
CDR3 DNA: TGTGCCAGCAGCTTAGTGTCTCTGAGGACAGGGGGTTTCAATGAGCAGTTCTTC

CDR3 length: 14
J gene: TRBJ2-5
D gene: .
V gene: TRBV6-1
clone size: .
CDR3 protein: CASSALRVQETQYF
CDR3 DNA: TGTGCCAGCAGTGCTCTCCGCGTTCAAGAGACCCAGTACTTC

CDR3 length: 15
J gene: TRBJ2-1
D gene: .
V gene: TRBV2
clone size: .
CDR3 protein: CASSVEDLLYNEQFF
CDR3 DNA: TGTGCCAGCAGTGTGGAGGACCTACTGTACAATGAGCAGTTCTTC

CDR3 length: 15
J gene: TRBJ2-7
D gene: TRBD1
V gene: TRBV19
clone size: .
CDR3 protein: CASSHTGGQAYEQYF
CDR3 DNA: TGTGCCAGTAGTCACACAGGGGGACAAGCCTACGAGCAGTACTTC

CDR3 length: 15
J gene: TRBJ1-2
D gene: .
V gene: TRBV27
clone size: .
CDR3 protein: CASGGAGSATGGYTF
CDR3 DNA: TGTGCCAGCGGGGGGGCAGGGTCGGCTACTGGTGGCTACACCTTC

CDR3 length: 15
J gene: TRBJ2-1
D gene: .
V gene: TRBV6-6
clone size: .
CDR3 protein: CASSPPGSSYNEQFF
CDR3 DNA: TGTGCCAGCAGTCCCCCGGGGAGCTCCTACAATGAGCAGTTCTTC

CDR3 length: 14
J gene: TRBJ2-5
D gene: TRBD2
V gene: TRBV6-5
clone size: .
CDR3 protein: CASKKRGPQETQYF
CDR3 DNA: TGTGCCAGCAAAAAGCGGGGGCCGCAAGAGACCCAGTACTTC

CDR3 length: 17
J gene: TRBJ2-7
D gene: TRBD2
V gene: TRBV4-2
clone size: .
CDR3 protein: CASSPFSSGGSSYEQYF
CDR3 DNA: TGTGCCAGCAGCCCTTTTTCTAGCGGAGGTAGCTCCTACGAGCAGTACTTC

CDR3 length: 17
J gene: TRBJ2-4
D gene: TRBD2
V gene: TRBV15
clone size: .
CDR3 protein: CATSRDIGGVAKNIQYF
CDR3 DNA: TGTGCCACCAGCAGAGACATTGGGGGGGTAGCCAAAAACATTCAGTACTTC

CDR3 length: 15
J gene: TRBJ1-5
D gene: .
V gene: TRBV5-1
clone size: once
CDR3 protein: CASSWVTGANQPQHF
CDR3 DNA: TGCGCCAGCAGCTGGGTGACAGGAGCCAATCAGCCCCAGCATTTT

CDR3 length: 14
J gene: TRBJ1-1
D gene: .
V gene: TRBV19
clone size: .
CDR3 protein: CASSINRENTEAFF
CDR3 DNA: TGTGCCAGTAGTATAAACAGGGAGAACACTGAAGCTTTCTTT

CDR3 length: 20
J gene: TRBJ1-5
D gene: TRBD1
V gene: TRBV12-5
clone size: .
CDR3 protein: CASGLVLLGTGGEQHQPQHF
CDR3 DNA: TGTGCTAGTGGTTTGGTCCTACTCGGGACAGGGGGCGAGCAGCATCAGCCCCAGCATTTT

CDR3 length: 14
J gene: TRBJ1-1
D gene: .
V gene: TRBV19
clone size: once
CDR3 protein: CASSEGGRSTEAFF
CDR3 DNA: TGTGCCAGTAGTGAAGGGGGAAGGAGTACTGAAGCTTTCTTT

CDR3 length: 14
J gene: TRBJ2-2
D gene: .
V gene: TRBV11-2
clone size: .
CDR3 protein: CASSWTGRGGELFF
CDR3 DNA: TGTGCCAGCAGTTGGACAGGGAGGGGCGGGGAGCTGTTTTTT

CDR3 length: 12
J gene: TRBJ1-2
D gene: .
V gene: TRBV6-6
clone size: .
CDR3 protein: CASSPPGYGYTF
CDR3 DNA: TGTGCCAGCAGTCCCCCGGGCTATGGCTACACCTTC

CDR3 length: 17
J gene: TRBJ1-4
D gene: .
V gene: TRBV12-5
clone size: .
CDR3 protein: CASGLVPDSLAREKLFF
CDR3 DNA: TGTGCTAGTGGTTTGGTACCCGACAGCCTGGCTCGTGAAAAACTGTTTTTT

CDR3 length: 10
J gene: TRBJ1-5
D gene: .
V gene: TRBV6-6
clone size: .
CDR3 protein: CASGDQPQHF
CDR3 DNA: TGTGCCAGCGGAGATCAGCCCCAGCATTTT

CDR3 length: 13
J gene: TRBJ2-5
D gene: .
V gene: TRBV10-1
clone size: few
CDR3 protein: CASSESGGETQYF
CDR3 DNA: TGCGCCAGCAGTGAGTCGGGGGGAGAGACCCAGTACTTC

CDR3 length: 11
J gene: TRBJ1-1
D gene: .
V gene: TRBV30
clone size: .
CDR3 protein: CAWTTAVGAFF
CDR3 DNA: TGTGCCTGGACCACAGCGGTCGGAGCTTTCTTT

CDR3 length: 15
J gene: TRBJ2-1
D gene: TRBD2
V gene: TRBV6-1
clone size: .
CDR3 protein: CASLSGTSGRAEQFF
CDR3 DNA: TGTGCCAGCCTGAGTGGGACTAGCGGGAGGGCTGAGCAGTTCTTC

CDR3 length: 17
J gene: TRBJ2-1
D gene: TRBD2
V gene: TRBV7-9
clone size: .
CDR3 protein: CASSLPPGLAGLNEQFF
CDR3 DNA: TGTGCCAGCAGCTTGCCCCCGGGACTAGCGGGCCTCAATGAGCAGTTCTTC

CDR3 length: 15
J gene: TRBJ1-4
D gene: TRBD1
V gene: TRBV30
clone size: .
CDR3 protein: CAWSTGTVTNEKLFF
CDR3 DNA: TGTGCCTGGAGCACCGGGACAGTAACAAATGAAAAACTGTTTTTT

CDR3 length: 11
J gene: TRBJ2-1
D gene: TRBD2
V gene: TRBV2
clone size: .
CDR3 protein: CASRGGNEQFF
CDR3 DNA: TGTGCCAGCAGGGGGGGGAATGAGCAGTTCTTC

CDR3 length: 11
J gene: TRBJ1-4
D gene: .
V gene: TRBV30
clone size: .
CDR3 protein: CAWGGSRKLFF
CDR3 DNA: TGTGCCTGGGGAGGTTCCCGAAAACTGTTTTTT

CDR3 length: 15
J gene: TRBJ2-5
D gene: .
V gene: TRBV5-1
clone size: .
CDR3 protein: CASSLVVAGMETQYF
CDR3 DNA: TGCGCCAGCAGCTTGGTAGTTGCAGGGATGGAGACCCAGTACTTC

CDR3 length: 12
J gene: TRBJ2-7
D gene: .
V gene: TRBV9
clone size: .
CDR3 protein: CASSLRGYEQYF
CDR3 DNA: TGTGCCAGCAGCTTACGAGGTTACGAGCAGTACTTC

CDR3 length: 15
J gene: TRBJ1-1
D gene: .
V gene: TRBV2
clone size: .
CDR3 protein: CASSEGRGADTEAFF
CDR3 DNA: TGTGCCAGCAGTGAGGGTCGGGGGGCGGACACTGAAGCTTTCTTT

CDR3 length: 14
J gene: TRBJ2-5
D gene: TRBD2
V gene: TRBV2
clone size: .
CDR3 protein: CASSGGGRQETQYF
CDR3 DNA: TGTGCCAGCAGTGGGGGGGGAAGACAAGAGACCCAGTACTTC

CDR3 length: 14
J gene: TRBJ2-3
D gene: .
V gene: TRBV6-1
clone size: .
CDR3 protein: CASSKTRSTDTQYF
CDR3 DNA: TGTGCCAGCAGCAAGACACGTAGCACAGATACGCAGTATTTT

CDR3 length: 16
J gene: TRBJ1-3
D gene: TRBD1
V gene: TRBV4-2
clone size: .
CDR3 protein: CASSQDTGGSGNTIYF
CDR3 DNA: TGTGCCAGCAGCCAAGATACAGGGGGCTCTGGAAACACCATATATTTT

CDR3 length: 12
J gene: TRBJ2-7
D gene: .
V gene: TRBV6-6
clone size: .
CDR3 protein: CASSQGPYEQYF
CDR3 DNA: TGTGCCAGCAGTCAGGGCCCCTACGAGCAGTACTTC

CDR3 length: 14
J gene: TRBJ2-7
D gene: .
V gene: TRBV5-1
clone size: .
CDR3 protein: CASSLGSELSAQYF
CDR3 DNA: TGCGCCAGCAGCTTGGGTAGCGAATTGTCTGCGCAGTACTTC

CDR3 length: 13
J gene: TRBJ2-4
D gene: TRBD2
V gene: TRBV5-1
clone size: .
CDR3 protein: CASSLAAGDIQYF
CDR3 DNA: TGCGCCAGCAGCTTGGCGGCGGGGGACATTCAGTACTTC

CDR3 length: 12
J gene: TRBJ1-3
D gene: .
V gene: TRBV6-6
clone size: .
CDR3 protein: CASSPRGNTIYF
CDR3 DNA: TGTGCCAGCAGTCCTCGGGGAAACACCATATATTTT

CDR3 length: 11
J gene: TRBJ1-2
D gene: .
V gene: TRBV20-1
clone size: .
CDR3 protein: CSARSPGGYTF
CDR3 DNA: TGCAGTGCTCGTTCCCCGGGGGGCTACACCTTC

CDR3 length: 17
J gene: TRBJ2-2
D gene: TRBD2
V gene: TRBV7-9
clone size: .
CDR3 protein: CASSFRPGRGETGELFF
CDR3 DNA: TGTGCCAGCAGCTTTAGGCCGGGGAGGGGCGAGACCGGGGAGCTGTTTTTT

CDR3 length: 15
J gene: TRBJ1-6
D gene: .
V gene: TRBV7-8
clone size: .
CDR3 protein: CASTYSGTNNSPLHF
CDR3 DNA: TGTGCCAGCACCTATAGTGGGACAAATAATTCACCCCTCCACTTT

CDR3 length: 13
J gene: TRBJ1-2
D gene: TRBD1
V gene: TRBV2
clone size: .
CDR3 protein: CASRWGQPYGYTF
CDR3 DNA: TGTGCCAGCAGGTGGGGACAGCCCTATGGCTACACCTTC

CDR3 length: 12
J gene: TRBJ2-1
D gene: .
V gene: TRBV7-8
clone size: .
CDR3 protein: CASSLGAFEQFF
CDR3 DNA: TGTGCCAGCAGCTTAGGAGCGTTTGAGCAGTTCTTC

CDR3 length: 16
J gene: TRBJ2-1
D gene: TRBD1
V gene: TRBV2
clone size: .
CDR3 protein: CASSFFRDRASNEQFF
CDR3 DNA: TGTGCCAGCAGTTTTTTCCGGGACAGGGCCTCCAATGAGCAGTTCTTC

CDR3 length: 13
J gene: TRBJ1-1
D gene: .
V gene: TRBV19
clone size: few
CDR3 protein: CASRQGFDTEAFF
CDR3 DNA: TGTGCCAGTAGGCAGGGGTTCGACACTGAAGCTTTCTTT

CDR3 length: 17
J gene: TRBJ2-1
D gene: .
V gene: TRBV19
clone size: .
CDR3 protein: CASSIAWGENLYNEQFF
CDR3 DNA: TGTGCCAGTAGTATAGCATGGGGGGAGAACCTCTACAATGAGCAGTTCTTC

CDR3 length: 15
J gene: TRBJ2-7
D gene: TRBD2
V gene: TRBV6-1
clone size: .
CDR3 protein: CASTDGGWAVYEQYF
CDR3 DNA: TGTGCCAGCACCGACGGGGGGTGGGCGGTGTACGAGCAGTACTTC

CDR3 length: 15
J gene: TRBJ2-5
D gene: .
V gene: TRBV4-1
clone size: .
CDR3 protein: CASSQDGGQFSTQYF
CDR3 DNA: TGCGCCAGCAGCCAAGATGGCGGACAGTTCTCGACCCAGTACTTC

CDR3 length: 13
J gene: TRBJ2-1
D gene: TRBD2
V gene: TRBV12-5
clone size: .
CDR3 protein: CASGLISGGEQFF
CDR3 DNA: TGTGCTAGTGGTTTAATCTCGGGGGGTGAGCAGTTCTTC

CDR3 length: 12
J gene: TRBJ1-5
D gene: .
V gene: TRBV7-2
clone size: .
CDR3 protein: CASSPRGVPQHF
CDR3 DNA: TGTGCCAGCAGTCCTAGGGGTGTCCCCCAGCATTTT